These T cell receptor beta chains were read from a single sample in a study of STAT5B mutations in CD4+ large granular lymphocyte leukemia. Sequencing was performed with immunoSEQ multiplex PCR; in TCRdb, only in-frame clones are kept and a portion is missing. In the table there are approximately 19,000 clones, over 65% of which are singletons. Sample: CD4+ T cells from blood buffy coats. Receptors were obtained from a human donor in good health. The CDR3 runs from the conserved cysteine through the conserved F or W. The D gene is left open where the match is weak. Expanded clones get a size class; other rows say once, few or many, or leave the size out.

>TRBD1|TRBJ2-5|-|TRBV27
TGTGCCAGCAGTCACCCGACAGGGGGCGAGGAGACCCAGTACTTC
CASSHPTGGEETQYF
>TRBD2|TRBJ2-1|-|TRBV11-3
TGTGCCAGCAGCCCCTTCGGACTAGCGCACTCCTACAATGAGCAGTTCTTC
CASSPFGLAHSYNEQFF
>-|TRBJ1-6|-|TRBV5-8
TGTGCCAGCAGCGGGGGGCAGGGACGATCACCCCTCCACTTT
CASSGGQGRSPLHF
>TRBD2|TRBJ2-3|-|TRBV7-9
TGTGCCAGCCTAATGCCTCGAGCGGGGGTCACAGATACGCAGTATTTT
CASLMPRAGVTDTQYF
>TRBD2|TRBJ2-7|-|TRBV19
TGTGCCAGTTCTCCCGACGGTAGCGGGAGGGCCCTCCACTACGAGCAGTACTTC
CASSPDGSGRALHYEQYF
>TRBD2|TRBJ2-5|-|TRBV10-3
TGTGCCACCCTTCCGGGAGGCACGGGGGCCCAGTACTTC
CATLPGGTGAQYF
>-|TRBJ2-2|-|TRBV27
TGTGCCAGCACCCTCGGGGGGACAACCACCGGGGAGCTGTTTTTT
CASTLGGTTTGELFF
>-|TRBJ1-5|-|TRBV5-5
TGTGCCAGCAGCTTCAACGGACAGAGGACTAGCAATCAGCCCCAGCATTTT
CASSFNGQRTSNQPQHF
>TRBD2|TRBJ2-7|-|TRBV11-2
TGTGCCAGCAGCTCCCCTGGGGGACTAGCGGGTGAGAAGGGGCAGTACTTC
CASSSPGGLAGEKGQYF
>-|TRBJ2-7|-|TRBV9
TGTGCCAGCAGCCCCCGGGACAGGACTAGTTACGAGCAGTACTTC
CASSPRDRTSYEQYF
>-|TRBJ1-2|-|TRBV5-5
TGTGCCAGCAGCTTGACAGGGCAAGACAACTATGGCTACACCTTC
CASSLTGQDNYGYTF
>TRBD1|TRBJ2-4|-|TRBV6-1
TGTGCCAGCTGGACAGGGACCCAAAACATTCAGTACTTC
CASWTGTQNIQYF
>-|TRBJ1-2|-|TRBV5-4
TGTGCCAGCAGCTATTGGACAGCCAGATTGGCGGGGAAAGGCTACACCTTC
CASSYWTARLAGKGYTF
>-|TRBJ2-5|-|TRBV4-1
TGCGCCAGCAGCCAAGGACAGGGAGGGGTTGGGGAGACCCAGTACTTC
CASSQGQGGVGETQYF
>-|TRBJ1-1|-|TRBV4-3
TGCGCCAGCAGCTCTCGGGCCGGGGACACTGAAGCTTTCTTT
CASSSRAGDTEAFF
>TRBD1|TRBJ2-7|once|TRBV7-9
TGTGCCAGCACCAGGACAGGGGACTCCTACGAGCAGTACTTC
CASTRTGDSYEQYF
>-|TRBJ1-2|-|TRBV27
TGTGCCAGCAGTTCAGAGGGCATTGGTGGCTACACCTTC
CASSSEGIGGYTF
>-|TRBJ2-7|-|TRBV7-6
TGTGCCAGCAGCAAGGACGGAGAGCCCTACGAGCAGTACTTC
CASSKDGEPYEQYF
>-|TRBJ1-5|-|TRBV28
TGTGCCAGCAGTGGGCGGGGGGCCTGGAATCAGCCCCAGCATTTT
CASSGRGAWNQPQHF
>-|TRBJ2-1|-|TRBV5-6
TGTGCCAGCAGTTCAAGATGGGGGAGCTCCTACAATGAGCAGTTCTTC
CASSSRWGSSYNEQFF
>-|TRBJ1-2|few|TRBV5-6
TGTGCCAGCAGCCGAGTTGGAGGCTACACCTTC
CASSRVGGYTF
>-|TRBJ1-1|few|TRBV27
TGTGCCAGCCGTCCCGTGGGCCTGATGAACACTGAAGCTTTCTTT
CASRPVGLMNTEAFF
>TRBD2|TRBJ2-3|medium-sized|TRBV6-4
TGTGCCAGCAGTGACTCACTAGCGGGAGCAGATACGCAGTATTTT
CASSDSLAGADTQYF
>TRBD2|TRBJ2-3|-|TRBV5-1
TGCGCCAGCAGCCCGGGGACTAGCGGGCCAGATACGCAGTATTTT
CASSPGTSGPDTQYF
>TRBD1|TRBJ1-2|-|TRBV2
TGTGCCAGCTCACGCATTCGACAGGGGGATAACTATGGCTACACCTTC
CASSRIRQGDNYGYTF
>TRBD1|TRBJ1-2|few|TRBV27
TGTGCCACCAGCAAGGACTCGACAGGGAACTATGGCTACACCTTC
CATSKDSTGNYGYTF
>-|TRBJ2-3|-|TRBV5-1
TGCGCCAGCAGCTTGGACTACCTGGCGGGTACGCAGTATTTT
CASSLDYLAGTQYF
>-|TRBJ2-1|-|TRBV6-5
TGTGCCAGCAGTTATATGGATGAGCAGTTCTTC
CASSYMDEQFF
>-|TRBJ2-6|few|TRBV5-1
TGCGCCAGCACGGACAAAAGTTCTGGGGCCAACGTCCTGACTTTC
CASTDKSSGANVLTF
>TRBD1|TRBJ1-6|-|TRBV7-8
TGTGCCAGCAGTTACCGGGACAGATCCTATAATTCACCCCTCCACTTT
CASSYRDRSYNSPLHF
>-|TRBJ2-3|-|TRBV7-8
TGTGCCAGCAGCTTAGGGGTCCGGCTTCGGGGCACAGATACGCAGTATTTT
CASSLGVRLRGTDTQYF
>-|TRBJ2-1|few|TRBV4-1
TGCGCCAGCAGCCGAGACAATGAGCAGTTCTTC
CASSRDNEQFF
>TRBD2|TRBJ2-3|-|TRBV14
TGTGCCCCTAGCGGGAGCAGGGCAGATACGCAGTATTTT
CAPSGSRADTQYF
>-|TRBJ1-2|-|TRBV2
TGTGCCAGCAGTGAAGTCAGTGGAGGCTACACCTTC
CASSEVSGGYTF
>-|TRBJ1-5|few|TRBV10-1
TGCGCCAGCAGTGATCAGGCCCAGGGGCCCCAGCATTTT
CASSDQAQGPQHF
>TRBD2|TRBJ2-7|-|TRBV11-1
TGTGCCAGCAGCTTAGAGGGACTAGCGGATGAGCAGTACTTC
CASSLEGLADEQYF
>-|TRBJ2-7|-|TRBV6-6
TGTGCCAGCAGCCCCGTCAGGGGCTACGAGCAGTACTTC
CASSPVRGYEQYF
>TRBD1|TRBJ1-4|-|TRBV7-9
TGTGCCAGCAGCCAAGGACAGGGGCCTAATGAAAAACTGTTTTTT
CASSQGQGPNEKLFF
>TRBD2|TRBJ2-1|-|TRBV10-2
TGCGCCAGCAGTACAAGCGGGAGGGCCAATGAGCAGTTCTTC
CASSTSGRANEQFF
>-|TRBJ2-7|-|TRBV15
TGTGCCACCAGCAGAGCATTTACAGGGTCCGGCCACGAGCAGTACTTC
CATSRAFTGSGHEQYF
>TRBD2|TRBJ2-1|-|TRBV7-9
TGTGCCAGCCGCCTAGCGGGAGGCAGGGGGTTCTTC
CASRLAGGRGFF
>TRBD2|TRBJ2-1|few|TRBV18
TGTGCCAGCTCACCACCATCGACTAGCCAGGGTGAGCAGTTCTTC
CASSPPSTSQGEQFF
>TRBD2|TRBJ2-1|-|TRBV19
TGTGCCAGTGGGGCTAGCGGTTACAATGAGCAGTTCTTC
CASGASGYNEQFF
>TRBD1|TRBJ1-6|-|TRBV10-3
TGTGCCATCATGGCCGGGACAGGGGACTCACCCCTCCACTTT
CAIMAGTGDSPLHF
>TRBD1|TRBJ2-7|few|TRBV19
TGTGCCAGTAGTATCGGGACAGTATCCTACGAGCAGTACTTC
CASSIGTVSYEQYF
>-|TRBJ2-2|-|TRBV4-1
TGCGCCAGCAGCCAAGTTAGCACGGCGAACACCGGGGAGCTGTTTTTT
CASSQVSTANTGELFF
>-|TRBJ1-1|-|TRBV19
TGTGCCAGTAGTGGGATGGTGGGGGGCACTGAAGCTTTCTTT
CASSGMVGGTEAFF
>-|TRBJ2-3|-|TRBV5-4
TGTGCCAGCAGCTTGGATGGTGTTGGCGCAGATACGCAGTATTTT
CASSLDGVGADTQYF
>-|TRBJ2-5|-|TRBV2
TGTGCCAGCAGCTTGGAGGGTCCAGAGACCCAGTACTTC
CASSLEGPETQYF
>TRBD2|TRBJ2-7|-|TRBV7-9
TGTGCCAGCAGCCCGGCCGGGGGGGTCTCCTACGAGCAGTACTTC
CASSPAGGVSYEQYF
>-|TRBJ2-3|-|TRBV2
TGTGCCAGCAGTGAAGCAGGGGGGGGGAGCTGGAATACGCAGTATTTT
CASSEAGGGSWNTQYF
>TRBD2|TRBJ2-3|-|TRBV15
TGTGCCACCAGCAGAACCTTGTTACTAGCGACAGATACGCAGTATTTT
CATSRTLLLATDTQYF
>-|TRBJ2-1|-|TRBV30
TGTGCCTGGAGTGTACGTGTTGGGGGAGGCCCCTACAATGAGCAGTTCTTC
CAWSVRVGGGPYNEQFF
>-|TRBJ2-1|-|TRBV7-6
TGTGCCAGCAGCCCCACCGCAGTCTCCTACAATGAGCAGTTCTTC
CASSPTAVSYNEQFF
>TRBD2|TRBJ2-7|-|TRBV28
TGTGCCAGCATCCGGGGGGAGGCTCCGTCCTACGAGCAGTACTTC
CASIRGEAPSYEQYF
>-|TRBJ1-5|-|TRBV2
TGTGCCAGCAGTTCTGGACGGGTTATTGGGCCCCAGCATTTT
CASSSGRVIGPQHF
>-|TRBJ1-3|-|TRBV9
TGTGCCAGCAGCGTAGAGCAGGGCCCCGGAAACACCATATATTTT
CASSVEQGPGNTIYF